There are many counts of the clone carrying this T cell receptor beta chain. Antigen: not known. V was clipped by 1 base and J by 3 bases, with 10 bases between them. The germline gives CDR1 SQVTM, CDR2 ANQGSEA. The CDR3 is 13 residues long. The data stem from a study of early T cells in non-severe SARS-CoV-2 infection. As for the study in general: Chains stayed unpaired after sequencing of bulk RNA from unsorted whole blood. Study findings and constraints: Using VDJdb, the matching emphasized anti-spike CD8 responses while missing private and CD4 specificities.

Attachment of unique molecular identifiers was made to individual cDNA molecules. Via MiXCR, TCRdb re-called the 5' RACE reads, giving one row per CDR3 protein. Counted here are about 26,000 distinct CDR3 sequences, 4.5% to 6% occurring once; the ten biggest clones make up 3.5% to 4.5%. Specimen: whole blood. The chain couples TRBV29-1 to TRBJ2-7; D might be TRBD1 (5 bases). This TCR derives from an adult who was a healthcare worker with PCR-confirmed SARS-CoV-2 infection or an uninfected control (not recorded which). CDR3 DNA sequence: TGCAGCGTTGAAGCGCAGGGCATCTACGAGCAGTACTTC. Its translation: CSVEAQGIYEQYF.